This TCR beta chain stems from a study of blood T cell repertoires in COVID-19. Study information: From the United States, Italy and Spain came samples of acute and convalescent COVID-19. PBMCs, B-cell-depleted T cells, or T cells were the source of the cDNA or gDNA that made up the material.

This clone was observed a few times. The CDR3 spans 14 residues. Germline CDR1 MNHEY, CDR2 SMNVEV (reference sequence). Trimming removed 0 bases from V and 7 bases from J, with 12 bases in between. Under the authors' procedure: The assay estimated nucleated cells by amplifying reference gene primers. TCRdb keeps only in-frame clones here, not all; method: immunoSEQ multiplex PCR. From that table come the V and J calls and clone size; the DNA was used to work out D and trimming. Of roughly 200,000 clones listed, about 83% are singletons. V usage is TRBV27 and J usage is TRBJ1-2; D is possibly TRBD1 (5 bases). This receptor was taken from a man between 60 and 70 years old who had recovered from COVID-19. Sequenced input: peripheral blood. The CDR3 nucleotides are TGTGCCAGCAGTTTATCGGCAGGGTCTGGTGGCTACACCTTC. This gives the protein CASSLSAGSGGYTF.